Listed below are T cell receptor beta chains from one sample, sequenced in a study of cytomegalovirus exposure and HLA in healthy donors. Sequencing used immunoSEQ multiplex PCR; TCRdb keeps in-frame clones, though not all of them. This sample has about 180,000 clones, with approximately 81% found just once. Sequenced: PBMCs. These receptors were collected from a boy aged 2 to 9 in good health and CMV-seronegative. Both conserved end residues are part of each CDR3.

v_call,j_call,cdr3_aa
TRBV18,TRBJ1-1,CASSPGQGRDTEAFF
TRBV12-5,TRBJ2-3,CASGLGRSTDTQYF
TRBV11-3,TRBJ2-3,CASSLGTSSDTQYF
TRBV9,TRBJ2-7,CASSVEEISYEQYF
TRBV29-1,TRBJ2-1,CSAPATDSYNEQFF
TRBV10-3,TRBJ1-3,CAISLRTGSGNTIYF
TRBV14,TRBJ2-3,CASRPQGADTQYF
TRBV28,TRBJ1-5,CASSQGTGHQPQHF
TRBV6-5,TRBJ1-2,CASKRGYPYGYTF
TRBV2,TRBJ2-4,CASSKGLRFIQYF
TRBV7-9,TRBJ2-7,CASSFPTSVDSYEQYF
TRBV6-1,TRBJ2-7,CASSEGTGSKQYF
TRBV2,TRBJ2-7,CASRGGSEGAFYEQYF
TRBV6-4,TRBJ2-2,CASSPDRSSLGELFF
TRBV28,TRBJ2-7,CASTDRRGEQYF
TRBV6-5,TRBJ2-7,CASSREPLIYEQYF
TRBV29-1,TRBJ1-1,CSARTGGGTEAFF
TRBV4-1,TRBJ2-5,CASSQEFNSMETQYF
TRBV27,TRBJ2-7,CASSSNSGTSGLPYEQYF
TRBV28,TRBJ1-1,CASSFRTGGFGRIEAFF
TRBV5-1,TRBJ2-1,CASSLGLTSGRAYKDEQFF
TRBV15,TRBJ2-5,CATSILGHETQYF
TRBV5-6,TRBJ1-2,CASSLTGVYGYTF
TRBV19,TRBJ1-1,CASSKQGAVNTEAFF
TRBV9,TRBJ1-1,CASTLEVGGDAEAFF
TRBV28,TRBJ1-1,CASSPSTGATEAFF
TRBV19,TRBJ2-1,CASSPPGLAGAGVNEQFF
TRBV15,TRBJ1-2,CATSRRTGNYGYTF
TRBV27,TRBJ1-2,CASSLSAGGLMGYTF
TRBV6-5,TRBJ2-1,CASRNTDGPYTEQFF
TRBV5-1,TRBJ1-2,CASSKEGEGYYGYTF
TRBV11-2,TRBJ2-1,CASSLGGGKNNEQFF
TRBV19,TRBJ2-1,CASSLLAGEQFF
TRBV5-6,TRBJ1-5,CASSLVGVGQPQHF
TRBV29-1,TRBJ1-1,CSVTGSERTEAFF
TRBV5-1,TRBJ2-2,CASSSWTSGRGTGELFF
TRBV29-1,TRBJ2-7,CSVTGSSYEQYF
TRBV28,TRBJ1-1,CASKTTTWGMNTEAFF
TRBV7-2,TRBJ2-3,CASSPILAGATDTQYF
TRBV7-9,TRBJ2-7,CASSLAVSSGTYEQYF
TRBV5-6,TRBJ1-1,CASSPGTGGGWRTEAFF
TRBV10-3,TRBJ2-1,CAISETASGRGAAEQFF
TRBV7-9,TRBJ1-1,CASSFSGNTEAFF
TRBV6-1,TRBJ1-1,CASSGRPAAAFFIQNTEAFF
TRBV6-1,TRBJ1-4,CASTGAFNEKLFF
TRBV29-1,TRBJ1-2,CSVTGTGGADYGYTF
TRBV5-4,TRBJ2-7,CASSFTGQAYEQYF
TRBV7-2,TRBJ1-3,CASSLVPVGSGNTIYF
TRBV4-2,TRBJ1-2,CASSQAYSKANYGYTF
TRBV6-6,TRBJ2-7,CASSLGAYEQYF
TRBV5-1,TRBJ1-4,CASSFGQGGDEKLFF